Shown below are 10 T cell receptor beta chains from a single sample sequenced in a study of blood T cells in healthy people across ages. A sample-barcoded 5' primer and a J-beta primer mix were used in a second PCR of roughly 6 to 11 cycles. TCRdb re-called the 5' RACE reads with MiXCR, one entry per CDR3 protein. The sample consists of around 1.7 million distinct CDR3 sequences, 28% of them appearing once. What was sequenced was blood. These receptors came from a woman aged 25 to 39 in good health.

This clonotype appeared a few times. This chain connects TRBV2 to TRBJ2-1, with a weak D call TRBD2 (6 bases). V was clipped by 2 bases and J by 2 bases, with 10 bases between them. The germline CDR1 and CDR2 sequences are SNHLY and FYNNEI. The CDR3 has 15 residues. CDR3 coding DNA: TGTGCCAGCAGTGAACGCGGGATCGCCTACAATGAGCAGTTCTTC. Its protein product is CASSERGIAYNEQFF. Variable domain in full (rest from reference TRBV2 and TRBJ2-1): EPEVTQTPSHQVTQMGQEVILRCVPISNHLYFYWYRQILGQKVEFLVSFYNNEISEKSEIFDDQFSVERPDGSNFTLKIRSTKLEDSAMYFCASSERGIAYNEQFFGPGTRLTVL.

The CDR3 region is CSGTQGAPYTEAFF. The CDR3, as DNA: TGCAGCGGGACACAGGGGGCGCCGTACACTGAAGCTTTCTTT. V gene TRBV29-1 combines with J gene TRBJ1-1, with 9 bases aligning to TRBD1. This CDR3 has 14 amino acids. Germline trimming cut 7 bases from V and 3 bases from J; bases unmatched to any gene: 9. Germline V gene data show CDR1 as SQVTM and CDR2 as ANQGSEA.

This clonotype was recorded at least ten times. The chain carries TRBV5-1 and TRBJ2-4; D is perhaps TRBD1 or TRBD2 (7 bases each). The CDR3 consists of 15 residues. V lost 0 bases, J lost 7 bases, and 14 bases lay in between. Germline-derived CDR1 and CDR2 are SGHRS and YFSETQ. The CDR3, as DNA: TGCGCCAGCAGCTTGGAGGGGGCGGGAGCGAACATTCAGTACTTC. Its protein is CASSLEGAGANIQYF.

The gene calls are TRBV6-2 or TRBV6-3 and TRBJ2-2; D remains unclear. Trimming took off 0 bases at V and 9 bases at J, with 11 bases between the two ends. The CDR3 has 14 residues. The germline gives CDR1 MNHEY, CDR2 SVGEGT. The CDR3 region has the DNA TGTGCCAGCAGTTACTCGTCCGTAGGCCGGGAGCTGTTTTTT. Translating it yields CASSYSSVGRELFF.

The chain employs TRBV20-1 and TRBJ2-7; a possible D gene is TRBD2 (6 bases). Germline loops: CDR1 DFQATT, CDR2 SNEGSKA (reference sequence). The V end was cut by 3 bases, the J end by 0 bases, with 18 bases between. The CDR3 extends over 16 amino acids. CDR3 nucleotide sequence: TGCAGTGCTAGGAGGCCCAGCGGGCCGAGCTCCTACGAGCAGTACTTC. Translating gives CSARRPSGPSSYEQYF.

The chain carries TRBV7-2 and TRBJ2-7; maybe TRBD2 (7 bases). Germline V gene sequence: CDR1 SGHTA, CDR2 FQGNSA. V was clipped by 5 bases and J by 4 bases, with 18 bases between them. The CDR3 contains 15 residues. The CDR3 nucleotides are TGTGCCAGCAGCGACGTCCGCGGGGGCCGATACGAGCAGTACTTC. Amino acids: CASSDVRGGRYEQYF.

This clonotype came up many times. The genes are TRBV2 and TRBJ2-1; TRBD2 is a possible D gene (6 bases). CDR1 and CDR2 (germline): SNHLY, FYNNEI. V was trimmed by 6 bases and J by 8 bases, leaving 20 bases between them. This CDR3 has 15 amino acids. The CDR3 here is CASRARETSSDEQFF. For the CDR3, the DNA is TGTGCCAGCAGGGCCAGGGAGACTAGTTCTGATGAGCAGTTCTTC.

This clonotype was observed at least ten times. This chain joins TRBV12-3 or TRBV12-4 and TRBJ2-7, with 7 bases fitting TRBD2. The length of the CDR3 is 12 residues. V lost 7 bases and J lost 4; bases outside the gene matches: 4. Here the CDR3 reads CASMAGEYEQYF. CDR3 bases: TGTGCCAGCATGGCGGGAGAGTACGAGCAGTACTTC.

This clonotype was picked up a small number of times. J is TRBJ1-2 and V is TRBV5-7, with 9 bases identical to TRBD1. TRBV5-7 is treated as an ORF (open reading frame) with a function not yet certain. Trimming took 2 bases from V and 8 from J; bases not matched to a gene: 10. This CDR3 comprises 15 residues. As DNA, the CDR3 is TGTGCCAGCAGCTTCGTACAGGGGGCGAATAGGGGCTACACCTTC. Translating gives CASSFVQGANRGYTF.

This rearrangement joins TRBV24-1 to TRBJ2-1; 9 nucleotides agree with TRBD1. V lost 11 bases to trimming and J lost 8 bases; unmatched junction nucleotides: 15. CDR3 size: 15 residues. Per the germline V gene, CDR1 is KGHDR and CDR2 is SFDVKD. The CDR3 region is CAIKGPDRGIDEQFF. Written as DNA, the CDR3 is TGTGCCATCAAAGGACCAGACAGGGGGATCGATGAGCAGTTCTTC.